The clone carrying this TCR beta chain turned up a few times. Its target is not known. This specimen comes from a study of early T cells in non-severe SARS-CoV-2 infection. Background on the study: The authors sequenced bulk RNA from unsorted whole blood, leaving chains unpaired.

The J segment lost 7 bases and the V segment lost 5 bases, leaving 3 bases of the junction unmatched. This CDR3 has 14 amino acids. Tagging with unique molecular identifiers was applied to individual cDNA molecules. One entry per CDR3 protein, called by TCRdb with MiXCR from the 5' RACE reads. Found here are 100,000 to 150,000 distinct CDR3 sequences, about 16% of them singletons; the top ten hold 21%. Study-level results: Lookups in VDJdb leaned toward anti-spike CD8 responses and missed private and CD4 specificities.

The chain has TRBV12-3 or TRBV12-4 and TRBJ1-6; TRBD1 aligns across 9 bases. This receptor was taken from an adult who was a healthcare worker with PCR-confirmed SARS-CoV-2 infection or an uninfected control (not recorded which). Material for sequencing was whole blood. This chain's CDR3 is CASSRQGENSPLHF. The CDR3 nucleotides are TGTGCCAGCAGTCGACAGGGGGAAAATTCACCCCTCCACTTT.